This is a list of T cell receptor beta chains from one sample in a study of long-term antiretroviral therapy in people with HIV. This table comes from immunoSEQ multiplex PCR, and its TCRdb copy is limited to in-frame clones, with some not included. The sample contains around 15,000 clones, around nine tenths of which appear only once. The sample in question was unsorted PBMCs, obtained 6.9 years after starting antiretroviral therapy. The source is a man aged 45-65 years with HIV. Each CDR3 is given with its conserved first and last residue. A D gene is named only where the DNA matches it firmly.

v_call	cdr3_length	j_call	d_call	cdr3_nt	cdr3_aa
TRBV4-3	16	TRBJ2-1	TRBD1	TGCGCCAGCAGCCATCACGGACAGGGGCACATCAATGAGCAGTTCTTC	CASSHHGQGHINEQFF
TRBV25-1	15	TRBJ2-5	TRBD2	TGTGCCAGCAGTGACCTAGCGGGAGGGCAGGAGACCCAGTACTTC	CASSDLAGGQETQYF
TRBV7-8	15	TRBJ1-1	NA	TGTGCCAGCAGCTCCGGGGGTATTCGGAACACTGAAGCTTTCTTT	CASSSGGIRNTEAFF
TRBV9	14	TRBJ2-1	TRBD2	TGTGCCAGCAGCGTAACTAGCGGGAGAACCGAGCAGTTCTTC	CASSVTSGRTEQFF
TRBV30	13	TRBJ2-7	NA	TGTGCCTGGAAAAATCCCGGGGCCTACGAGCAGTACTTC	CAWKNPGAYEQYF
TRBV5-4	14	TRBJ2-5	NA	TGTGCCAGCAGCTTGGCGGGGGTACAAGAGACCCAGTACTTC	CASSLAGVQETQYF
TRBV19	11	TRBJ2-5	NA	TGTGCCAGTAGGTGGGGAGAGACCCAGTACTTC	CASRWGETQYF
TRBV5-1	13	TRBJ1-1	NA	TGCGCCAGCAGCTCCAGGGGCCGCACTGAAGCTTTCTTT	CASSSRGRTEAFF
TRBV4-1	18	TRBJ2-7	NA	TGCGCCAGCAGCCAAGGAATCTCTTCGGCAGGGAGTCCGTACGAGCAGTACTTC	CASSQGISSAGSPYEQYF
TRBV5-4	13	TRBJ2-1	TRBD1	TGTGCCAGCAGGAGGACAGGGGGCACTGAGCAGTTCTTC	CASRRTGGTEQFF
TRBV10-3	14	TRBJ1-3	NA	TGTGCCATCAGTCGCGACTTGACTGGAAACACCATATATTTT	CAISRDLTGNTIYF
TRBV6-5	14	TRBJ2-7	TRBD2	TGTGCCAGCTCGATAACCGGGACTAGCGGCGAGCAGTACTTC	CASSITGTSGEQYF
TRBV4-3	13	TRBJ2-2	NA	TGCGCCAGCAGCCAAGTGGAATCCGGGGAGCTGTTTTTT	CASSQVESGELFF